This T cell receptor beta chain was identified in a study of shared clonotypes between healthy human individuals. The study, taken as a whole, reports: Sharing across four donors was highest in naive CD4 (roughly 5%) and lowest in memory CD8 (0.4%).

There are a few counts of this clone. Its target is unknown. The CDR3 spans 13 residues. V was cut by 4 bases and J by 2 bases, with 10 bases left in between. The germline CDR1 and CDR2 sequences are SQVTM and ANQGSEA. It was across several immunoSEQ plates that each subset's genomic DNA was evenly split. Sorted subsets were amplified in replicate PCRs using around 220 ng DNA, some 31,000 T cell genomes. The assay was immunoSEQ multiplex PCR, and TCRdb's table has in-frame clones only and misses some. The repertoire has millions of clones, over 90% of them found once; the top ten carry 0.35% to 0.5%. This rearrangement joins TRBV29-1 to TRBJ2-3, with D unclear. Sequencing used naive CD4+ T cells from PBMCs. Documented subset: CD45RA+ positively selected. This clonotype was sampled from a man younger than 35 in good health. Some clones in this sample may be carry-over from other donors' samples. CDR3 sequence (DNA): TGCAGCGTTGGGCTGCTTCACACAGATACGCAGTATTTT. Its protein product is CSVGLLHTDTQYF.